The 23 T cell receptor beta chains below were found in one sample sequenced in a study of metastatic and nonmetastatic thyroid tumors. TCRdb re-called the PCR reads through MiXCR. This sample has fewer than 40,000 clones, with 25% to 35% found just once. There were no patients who had received any treatment before thyroid surgery. Sequencing input: blood. These receptors were collected from a female donor with papillary thyroid cancer or a benign thyroid nodule (not recorded which). Some clones in this sample may be carry-over from other donors' samples.

The chain is built from TRBV28 and TRBJ2-7, with 9 bases fitting TRBD2. Germline CDR1 MDHEN, CDR2 SYDVKM. J was trimmed by 0 bases and V by 6 bases; bases with no gene match: 15. This CDR3 is 18 amino acids long. The CDR3 loop is CASRFVLGLAGSSYEQYF. In DNA, the CDR3 is TGTGCCAGCAGGTTTGTTTTAGGGCTAGCGGGAAGCTCCTACGAGCAGTACTTC.

This clone was counted many times. The CDR3 sequence is CASKPGHMNTEAFF. The CDR3 bases are TGTGCCAGCAAACCGGGACACATGAACACTGAAGCTTTCTTT. The V and J genes are TRBV7-9 and TRBJ1-1; TRBD1 might be the D (6 bases). Looked up from germline, CDR1 is SEHNR and CDR2 is FQNEAQ (reference sequence). The V gene lost 7 bases and the J gene lost 0 bases, with 12 bases spanning the gap. This CDR3 has 14 amino acids.

In this sample, this clone turned up many times. Other nucleotide sequences in the sample specify the same CDR3. V is TRBV4-1 and J is TRBJ2-1, with 9 nucleotides matching TRBD2. The ends lost 3 bases at V and 2 bases at J; junction bases unmatched: 2. Per germline, CDR1 MGHRA and CDR2 YSYEKL. This CDR3 contains 15 residues. The DNA for the CDR3 is TGCGCCAGCAGCCACTCTAGCGGGGCCTACAATGAGCAGTTCTTC. The encoded protein is CASSHSSGAYNEQFF.

The chain recombines TRBV6-1 with TRBJ2-1, with 12 bases fitting TRBD2. With 2 bases clipped from V and 6 bases from J, the junction kept 11 bases outside the gene matches. Per germline, CDR1 MNHNS and CDR2 SASEGT. The CDR3 sequence is 18 residues long. The chain's CDR3 is CASSEMASGRASVNEQFF. The CDR3, as DNA: TGTGCCAGCAGTGAAATGGCTAGCGGGAGGGCCAGTGTCAATGAGCAGTTCTTC.

The chain joins TRBV2 to TRBJ2-5; 7 bases map to TRBD1. In germline, CDR1 is SNHLY, CDR2 FYNNEI. V trimming: 0 bases; J trimming: 1 base; junction bases outside the gene matches: 2. The CDR3 runs 15 residues. The CDR3 nucleotides are TGTGCCAGCAGTGAAGCGTGGACAGGCCAAGAGACCCAGTACTTC. Protein: CASSEAWTGQETQYF.

This clone was recorded at least ten times. V is TRBV3-1 and J is TRBJ1-5; a weak D match, TRBD1 (5 bases). CDR3 length equals 14 residues. V was trimmed by 2 bases and J by 3 bases, leaving 8 bases between them. CDR1 and CDR2 from the germline V gene are LGHDT and YNNKEL (reference sequence). This CDR3 is CASSQSGYNQPQHF. In DNA, the CDR3 is TGTGCCAGCAGCCAATCAGGGTACAATCAGCCCCAGCATTTT.

This clone showed up many times. The J gene is TRBJ1-1, the V gene TRBV12-3 or TRBV12-4; D unclear. The CDR3 spans 15 residues. Trimming cost V 5 bases and J 4 bases, with 17 bases left between them. As DNA, the CDR3 is TGTGCCAGCAGTCCGAGGGCATTCCCGAGCACTGAAGCTTTCTTT. It yields the protein CASSPRAFPSTEAFF.

With respect to this clone: At one end the junction does not follow the germline gene, possibly because of a read error. The rearrangement links TRBV10-3 to TRBJ1-1, with 7 bases lining up with TRBD1. There are 17 residues in the CDR3. Germline V gene lookup returns CDR1 ENHRY and CDR2 SYGVKD. The CDR3 spells CATSESIGRQGSTEAFF. CDR3 nucleotides: TGTGCCACCAGTGAGTCAATAGGGCGACAGGGAAGCACTGAAGCTTTCTTT.

This clone occurred a few times. The CDR3 reads CASSYSQAKAYEQYF. Written as DNA, the CDR3 is TGTGCCAGCAGTTACTCGCAGGCGAAGGCCTACGAGCAGTACTTC. The chain is built from TRBV6-2 or TRBV6-3 and TRBJ2-7, with D unresolved. V lost 0 bases and J 2 bases, leaving 11 bases between the germline ends. CDR3 size: 15 residues. Germline V CDR1 and CDR2: MNHEY, SVGEGT.

At least ten counts were recorded for this clone. The chain couples TRBV5-1 to TRBJ2-1; D is uncertain. The CDR3 is 12 amino acids. The V gene's germline CDR1 is SGHRS and CDR2 YFSETQ. Trimming pared 3 bases from V and 6 bases from J, leaving 7 bases between. CDR3 region: CASSSPSNEQFF. The CDR3 DNA reads TGCGCCAGCAGCTCGCCCTCCAATGAGCAGTTCTTC.

The V and J genes are TRBV20-1 and TRBJ2-4; D is uncertain. From germline, CDR1 is DFQATT and CDR2 SNEGSKA (reference sequence). The germline V and J ends were trimmed by 0 bases and 7 bases, with 7 bases remaining between them. The CDR3 contains 12 residues. The chain's CDR3 is CSARESSNIQYF. The CDR3 DNA reads as TGCAGTGCTAGAGAGTCCAGCAACATTCAGTACTTC.

This clone has only a few counts. This sequence joins TRBV24-1 and TRBJ1-2; 7 bases fit TRBD1. The length of the CDR3 is 16 residues. Germline V gene data show CDR1 as KGHDR and CDR2 as SFDVKD. The V gene end was trimmed by 2 bases and the J gene end by 5 bases; junction bases not matched to a gene: 10. CDR3 coding DNA: TGTGCCACCAGTGATTCACAGGGGAGATTTTCATATGGCTACACCTTC. Translating gives CATSDSQGRFSYGYTF.

This clone is categorized as medium-sized. The J gene is TRBJ1-2, the V gene TRBV6-1; D gene uncertain. The V end lost 5 bases, the J end lost 8 bases, and 9 bases lay between the germline ends. The CDR3 is 11 residues long. The V gene's germline CDR1 is MNHNS and CDR2 SASEGT. CDR3 sequence: CASSRAGGYTF. The CDR3 bases are TGTGCCAGCAGTAGGGCGGGAGGCTACACCTTC.

The sample holds a few counts of this clone. The chain couples TRBV24-1 to TRBJ2-7; D uncertain. From germline, CDR1 is KGHDR and CDR2 SFDVKD. V dropped 3 bases and J dropped 2 bases, with 13 bases sitting between them. The CDR3 totals 15 residues. CDR3 nucleotides: TGTGCCACCAGTGATCCGCGGCAGGACCCCTACGAGCAGTACTTC. This codes for CATSDPRQDPYEQYF.

This clone was counted only a few times. The chain is built from TRBV20-1 and TRBJ1-6; weak D call: TRBD1 (5 bases). The V end lost 2 bases, the J end lost 8 bases, and 19 bases lay between the germline ends. This CDR3 has 16 residues. The V gene's germline CDR1 is DFQATT and CDR2 SNEGSKA (reference sequence). The CDR3 is CSARTGLLGAYSPLHF. The DNA for the CDR3 is TGCAGTGCTAGAACAGGCTTATTAGGCGCTTATTCACCCCTCCACTTT.

The chain links TRBV11-3 to TRBJ2-2, with 8 bases identical to TRBD1. Germline V lookup: CDR1 SGHNT, CDR2 YENEEA. The J segment lost 7 bases and the V segment lost 5 bases, leaving 6 bases of the junction unmatched. The CDR3 runs 14 residues. The CDR3 here is CASSPDRAGGELFF. Here the CDR3 DNA reads TGTGCCAGCAGCCCGGACAGGGCGGGCGGGGAGCTGTTTTTT. The variable domain in full, completed from reference TRBV11-3 and TRBJ2-2, reads EAGVVQSPRYKIIEKKQPVAFWCNPISGHNTLYWYLQNLGQGPELLIRYENEEAVDDSQLPKDRFSAERLKGVDSTLKIQPAELGDSAVYLCASSPDRAGGELFFGEGSRLTVL.

This chain uses TRBV28 with TRBJ2-1, with a weak D call TRBD1 (6 bases). This CDR3 is 13 amino acids long. V was trimmed by 5 bases and J by 8 bases, leaving 13 bases between them. Germline loops: CDR1 MDHEN, CDR2 SYDVKM. CDR3: CASSVSGQDEQFF. The CDR3 DNA follows: TGTGCCAGCAGTGTGTCGGGACAAGATGAGCAGTTCTTC.

This sequence joins TRBV13 and TRBJ2-6; TRBD2 is a possible D gene (5 bases). With 5 bases removed from V and 0 bases from J, the gap between germline ends came to 20 bases. CDR3 length: 19 residues. From germline, CDR1 is PRHDT and CDR2 FYEKMQ (reference sequence). This CDR3 reads CASSRGLIGLDSGANVLTF. The DNA for the CDR3 is TGTGCCAGCAGCCGCGGGCTGATCGGTCTTGACTCTGGGGCCAACGTCCTGACTTTC. The complete variable domain, with remaining parts taken from reference TRBV13 and TRBJ2-6, reads AAGVIQSPRHLIKEKRETATLKCYPIPRHDTVYWYQQGPGQDPQFLISFYEKMQSDKGSIPDRFSAQQFSDYHSELNMSSLELGDSALYFCASSRGLIGLDSGANVLTFGAGSRLTVL.

This clone occurred a few times. The chain carries TRBV28 and TRBJ1-2, with TRBD1 as a possible D gene (5 bases). Germline assignment: CDR1 MDHEN and CDR2 SYDVKM. The CDR3 runs 14 residues. Trimming stripped 7 bases from V and 2 bases from J, with 14 bases between. In DNA form, the CDR3 reads TGTGCCAGCACCATCGCACAGGTCAACTATGGCTACACCTTC. Its translation is CASTIAQVNYGYTF.

The rearrangement uses TRBV5-1 and TRBJ2-3; possibly TRBD2 for D (6 bases). The germline CDR1 and CDR2 sequences are SGHRS and YFSETQ. V was shortened by 3 bases and J by 0 bases, with 11 bases between the two germline ends. The CDR3 extends over 15 amino acids. The CDR3 loop reads CASSYELASTDTQYF. Here the CDR3 DNA reads TGCGCCAGCAGCTATGAACTAGCTAGCACAGATACGCAGTATTTT.

The gene calls are TRBV5-1 and TRBJ1-2, with TRBD1 identical over 7 bases. Germline V gene data show CDR1 as SGHRS and CDR2 as YFSETQ. Unmatched junction bases numbered 7, after V lost 5 bases and J lost 0 bases. The CDR3 sequence is 15 residues long. The CDR3 bases are TGCGCCAGCAGGACAGGGTTTTCAGCTAACTATGGCTACACCTTC. Translated, it gives CASRTGFSANYGYTF. Combining the CDR3 with reference TRBV5-1 and TRBJ1-2 gives the whole variable domain KAGVTQTPRYLIKTRGQQVTLSCSPISGHRSVSWYQQTPGQGLQFLFEYFSETQRNKGNFPGRFSGRQFSNSRSEMNVSTLELGDSALYLCASRTGFSANYGYTFGSGTRLTVV.

With regard to this clone: A much bigger clone sits one base away, suggesting this may be a read error. The same CDR3 arises from other DNA sequences in this sample as well. The V call is TRBV20-1, the J call TRBJ1-1; TRBD1 agrees at 7 bases. The germline V gene encodes CDR1 DFQATT and CDR2 SNEGSKA (reference sequence). There are 15 residues in the CDR3. The CDR3 region is CSANPRRGLNTEAFF. The CDR3 bases are TGCAGTGCTAATCCAAGGAGGGGGCTGAACACCGAAGCTTTCTTT.

This chain's CDR3 is CAWSRLSGNTIYF. The DNA for the CDR3 is TGTGCCTGGAGTAGGCTCTCTGGAAACACCATATATTTT. V is TRBV30 and J is TRBJ1-3; the D is unclear. The CDR3 is made up of 13 amino acids. Trimming stripped 2 bases from V and 0 bases from J, with 5 bases between. Germline V gene data show CDR1 as GTSNPN and CDR2 as SVGIG (reference sequence).